One and the same sample provided the 27 T cell receptor beta chains below, sequenced in a study of blood T cell repertoires in COVID-19. The assay was immunoSEQ multiplex PCR, and TCRdb's table has in-frame clones only and misses some. The sample includes 150,000 to 200,000 clones, around four fifths seen only once; the top ten take about an eighth. Sequences were obtained from PBMCs or T cells enriched from blood (not recorded which). These receptors were taken from a woman aged 60-75 years who had recovered from COVID-19.

The V gene is TRBV12-3 or TRBV12-4, the J gene TRBJ2-6; TRBD1 matches at 9 bases. The CDR3 sequence is 13 residues long. V was clipped by 5 bases and J by 8 bases; unmatched bases: 1. The CDR3 DNA is TGTGCCAGCAGTGACAGGGGGTCCAACGTCCTGACTTTC. Its translation is CASSDRGSNVLTF.

The rearrangement joins TRBV30 to TRBJ1-1, with 9 bases fitting TRBD1. The CDR3 length is 14 residues. Germline-derived CDR1 and CDR2 are GTSNPN and SVGIG (reference sequence). The V segment lost 3 bases and the J segment 3 bases; nucleotides outside the gene matches: 5. Written as DNA, the CDR3 is TGTGCCTGGAGGACAGGGGGAGAGGACACTGAAGCTTTCTTT. Translation: CAWRTGGEDTEAFF.

The chain links TRBV19 to TRBJ2-1; 13 bases map to TRBD2. The CDR3 spans 19 residues. Germline trimming cut 5 bases from V and 8 bases from J; bases unmatched to any gene: 18. CDR1 and CDR2 (germline): LNHDA, SQIVND (reference sequence). The CDR3 DNA follows: TGTGCCAGTAGTCCTCCCGGACTAGCGGGAGCAAAAGGGGGAGATGAGCAGTTCTTC. Translated: CASSPPGLAGAKGGDEQFF. The full variable domain, its missing parts supplied by reference TRBV19 and TRBJ2-1, is DGGITQSPKYLFRKEGQNVTLSCEQNLNHDAMYWYRQDPGQGLRLIYYSQIVNDFQKGDIAEGYSVSREKKESFPLTVTSAQKNPTAFYLCASSPPGLAGAKGGDEQFFGPGTRLTVL.

J is TRBJ2-6 and V is TRBV3-1 (or the pseudogene TRBV3-2); 8 nucleotides agree with TRBD1. This CDR3 region has 18 residues. Germline assignment: CDR1 LGHDT and CDR2 YNNKEL (reference sequence). V lost 2 bases and J lost 1; bases outside the gene matches: 7. The CDR3 DNA reads as TGTGCCAGCAGCCAAACAGGACAGGGCCTGTCTGGGGCCAACGTCCTGACTTTC. It specifies CASSQTGQGLSGANVLTF.

This chain's CDR3 is CASSFRGGRSTEAFF. CDR3 coding DNA: TGTGCCAGTAGTTTCCGGGGAGGCAGAAGTACTGAAGCTTTCTTT. This rearrangement joins TRBV19 to TRBJ1-1, with D unclear. The CDR3 extends over 15 amino acids. V gave up 5 bases and J gave up 5 bases, with 18 bases separating them. Germline CDR1 reads LNHDA; CDR2 reads SQIVND (reference sequence).

Points on this clone: This sample also contains other DNA sequences that code for the same CDR3. The chain employs TRBV6-5 and TRBJ1-1; 7 bases are a match to TRBD1. CDR3 length: 14 amino acids. The germline gives CDR1 MNHEY, CDR2 SVGAGI. The V gene end was trimmed by 4 bases and the J gene end by 1 base; junction bases not matched to a gene: 3. Here the CDR3 DNA reads TGTGCCAGCAGTTCCCGGACAGGGAACACTGAAGCTTTCTTT. Translating gives CASSSRTGNTEAFF.

The genes are TRBV10-3 and TRBJ1-2; D unresolved. CDR3 size: 12 residues. Germline V gene lookup returns CDR1 ENHRY and CDR2 SYGVKD. With 6 bases removed from V and 2 bases from J, the gap between germline ends came to 7 bases. The CDR3 reads CAISGNNYGYTF. CDR3 nucleotide sequence: TGTGCCATCAGCGGGAACAACTATGGCTACACCTTC.

The chain recombines TRBV6-1 with TRBJ1-1; D is unclear. The CDR3 is made up of 14 amino acids. The germline V and J ends were trimmed by 2 bases and 4 bases, with 11 bases remaining between them. Germline lookup yields CDR1 MNHNS and CDR2 SASEGT. CDR3 DNA: TGTGCCAGCAGTGAACCCCGGGTTGGCACTGAAGCTTTCTTT. Protein product: CASSEPRVGTEAFF.

J is TRBJ1-5 and V is TRBV28; 8 bases fit TRBD1. CDR3 length equals 15 residues. Germline loops: CDR1 MDHEN, CDR2 SYDVKM. Unmatched junction bases numbered 6, after V lost 5 bases and J lost 3 bases. CDR3 loop: CASSPGQALNQPQHF. DNA of the CDR3: TGTGCCAGCAGTCCGGGACAGGCGCTCAATCAGCCCCAGCATTTT.

The chain uses TRBV9 and TRBJ2-7; 11 bases match TRBD2. This CDR3 region has 15 residues. V shed 4 bases, J shed 9 bases, and the junction held 12 bases outside the gene matches. Looked up from germline, CDR1 is SGDLS and CDR2 is YYNGEE. CDR3 region: CASSSGILAGEAQYF. As DNA, the CDR3 is TGTGCCAGCAGCTCCGGAATACTAGCGGGAGAGGCGCAGTACTTC.

The rearrangement links TRBV7-8 to TRBJ2-2; 11 bases map to TRBD2. The CDR3 is 18 residues long. V lost 0 bases, J lost 6 bases, and 9 bases stayed unmatched. Germline CDR1 and CDR2: SGHVS and FQNEAQ. The CDR3 DNA reads TGTGCCAGCAGCTTAGCGTCACTAGCGGGAGCCCGCCCCGGGGAGCTGTTTTTT. The encoded protein is CASSLASLAGARPGELFF.

The genes are TRBV19 and TRBJ1-1; 8 nucleotides align to TRBD1. Germline V gives CDR1 LNHDA, CDR2 SQIVND (reference sequence). The CDR3 has 16 amino acids. The V and J ends lost 4 bases and 3 bases, in that order; junction bases with no gene match: 10. CDR3 sequence (DNA): TGTGCCAGTAGTAGACCCGACAGGGGACGGTACACTGAAGCTTTCTTT. Protein product: CASSRPDRGRYTEAFF. The whole variable domain, remainder taken from reference TRBV19 and TRBJ1-1, is DGGITQSPKYLFRKEGQNVTLSCEQNLNHDAMYWYRQDPGQGLRLIYYSQIVNDFQKGDIAEGYSVSREKKESFPLTVTSAQKNPTAFYLCASSRPDRGRYTEAFFGQGTRLTVV.

The chain uses TRBV29-1 and TRBJ2-7, with 9 nucleotides matching TRBD1. The CDR3 extends over 13 amino acids. Germline V gene data show CDR1 as SQVTM and CDR2 as ANQGSEA. V trimming: 4 bases; J trimming: 3 bases; junction bases outside the gene matches: 4. CDR3 region: CSVAETGGYEQYF. The CDR3 nucleotides are TGCAGCGTTGCAGAGACAGGGGGCTACGAGCAGTACTTC.

This clone was seen more than once but under ten times. The rearrangement links TRBV27 to TRBJ2-3; 11 bases fit TRBD1. This CDR3 has 18 amino acids. CDR1 MNHEY and CDR2 SMNVEV come from the germline V gene (reference sequence). V shed 6 bases and J 5 bases; nucleotides not matched to a gene: 16. CDR3: CASSSILIRTGGRDTQYF. The CDR3 DNA sequence: TGTGCCAGCAGCTCAATCTTAATAAGGACAGGGGGCAGAGATACGCAGTATTTT.

The gene calls are TRBV5-4 and TRBJ2-5; a weak D match, TRBD2 (5 bases). The V end lost 0 bases, the J end lost 1 base, and 7 bases lay between the germline ends. The CDR3 has 14 amino acids. Per the germline V gene, CDR1 is SGHNT and CDR2 is YYREEE (reference sequence). The CDR3 here is CASSLGLAQETQYF. DNA for the CDR3: TGTGCCAGCAGCTTGGGGCTAGCCCAAGAGACCCAGTACTTC.

The chain has TRBV6-4 and TRBJ1-5, with D tentatively TRBD1 (5 bases). Per the germline V gene, CDR1 is MRHNA and CDR2 is SNTAGT. Trimming cost V 5 bases and J 9 bases, with 11 bases left between them. CDR3 length: 12 residues. The CDR3 sequence: CASSPDSPPQHF. In nucleotides, the CDR3 is TGTGCCAGCAGTCCAGACAGCCCGCCCCAGCATTTT.

This chain joins TRBV13 and TRBJ2-1; D unresolved. V gave up 5 bases and J gave up 5 bases, with 10 bases separating them. This CDR3 has 13 residues. Germline V CDR1 and CDR2: PRHDT, FYEKMQ (reference sequence). The CDR3 is CASSPREDNEQFF. CDR3 nucleotide sequence: TGTGCCAGCAGCCCTCGCGAGGACAATGAGCAGTTCTTC.

About this clone itself: At the DNA level, this CDR3 is encoded by other sequences in the same sample as well. Here the CDR3 reads CASSTAGGAGTEAFF. In DNA, the CDR3 is TGTGCCAGCTCCACAGCCGGGGGGGCAGGGACTGAAGCTTTCTTT. The chain carries TRBV18 and TRBJ1-1, with a possible D match to TRBD1 (6 bases). Trimming took 6 bases from V and 5 from J, leaving 19 bases between them. The CDR3 consists of 15 residues. Germline values: CDR1 KGHSH, CDR2 LQKENI.

This clone was seen more than once but under ten times. This sequence joins TRBV24-1 and TRBJ1-5; D call uncertain. In germline, CDR1 is KGHDR, CDR2 SFDVKD. The CDR3 covers 15 residues. V lost 5 bases to trimming and J lost 9 bases, with 19 bases between them. CDR3 sequence: CATSAAGGGPGPQHF. CDR3 bases: TGTGCCACCAGTGCGGCAGGAGGAGGACCTGGGCCCCAGCATTTT.

The gene calls are TRBV5-5 and TRBJ1-1, with TRBD1 identical over 9 bases. Germline loops: CDR1 SGHKS, CDR2 YYEKEE (reference sequence). The CDR3 sequence is 16 residues long. Unmatched junction bases numbered 9, after V lost 5 bases and J lost 1 base. The CDR3 loop is CASSIGAGQGNTEAFF. CDR3 in DNA: TGTGCCAGCAGTATTGGTGCGGGACAGGGGAACACTGAAGCTTTCTTT.

For the CDR3, the DNA is TGTGCCAGCAGTTTTTGGGAGGGAAACACCATATATTTT. It yields the protein CASSFWEGNTIYF. The chain uses TRBV12-3 or TRBV12-4 and TRBJ1-3; D is ambiguous. Trimming shortened V by 3 bases and J by 4 bases, and 7 bases separated the two germline ends. The CDR3 covers 13 residues.

The V call is TRBV30, the J call TRBJ2-2; 7 bases agree with TRBD2. V was clipped by 1 base and J by 7 bases; unmatched bases: 6. Germline CDR1 reads GTSNPN; CDR2 reads SVGIG (reference sequence). The CDR3 runs 14 residues. The CDR3 DNA reads as TGTGCCTGGAGTGCCCAAGCGGGAATCGGGGAGCTGTTTTTT. Translated: CAWSAQAGIGELFF. Complete variable domain (other parts from reference TRBV30 and TRBJ2-2): SQTIHQWPATLVQPVGSPLSLECTVEGTSNPNLYWYRQAAGRGLQLLFYSVGIGQISSEVPQNLSASRPQDRQFILSSKKLLLSDSGFYLCAWSAQAGIGELFFGEGSRLTVL.

The rearrangement joins TRBV27 to TRBJ2-5, with TRBD1 as a possible D gene (5 bases). Germline lookup yields CDR1 MNHEY and CDR2 SMNVEV (reference sequence). The CDR3 contains 15 residues. V lost 6 bases, J lost 2 bases, and 16 bases lay in between. The CDR3 sequence is CASSPTGRKQETQYF. DNA of the CDR3: TGTGCCAGCAGCCCCACAGGACGGAAGCAAGAGACCCAGTACTTC.

The chain joins TRBV10-3 to TRBJ2-1; D gene ambiguous. The length of the CDR3 is 14 residues. Germline CDR1 is ENHRY and CDR2 is SYGVKD. V was trimmed by 7 bases and J by 5 bases, leaving 15 bases between them. CDR3 DNA: TGTGCCATCAAAGGCGGCGCCTCAGACAATGAGCAGTTCTTC. Translated, it gives CAIKGGASDNEQFF.

The rearrangement joins TRBV11-3 to TRBJ2-1; 10 nucleotides agree with TRBD2. Germline assignment: CDR1 SGHNT and CDR2 YENEEA. Germline trimming cut 5 bases from V and 5 bases from J; bases unmatched to any gene: 3. This CDR3 region has 14 residues. In nucleotides, the CDR3 is TGTGCCAGCAGCATCACTAGCGGGAACAATGAGCAGTTCTTC. Translated, it gives CASSITSGNNEQFF.

The rearrangement links TRBV5-1 to TRBJ2-7, with 14 bases fitting TRBD2. The CDR3 has 18 residues. Losses at the gene ends were 0 bases for V and 7 bases for J; bases not matched to a gene: 12. Germline assignment: CDR1 SGHRS and CDR2 YFSETQ. The DNA for the CDR3 is TGCGCCAGCAGCTTGGCCCAACGACTAGCGGGAGGGCCCGGAGAGCAGTACTTC. Amino acid sequence: CASSLAQRLAGGPGEQYF.

The rearrangement joins TRBV5-3 to TRBJ2-1, with 8 positions matching TRBD2. TRBV5-3 is identified as an open reading frame with a role that is uncertain. After removal of 3 bases from V and 2 bases from J, the junction contained 16 bases not matched to a gene. The CDR3 is made up of 19 amino acids. The CDR3 DNA reads as TGTGCCAGAAGCTGGAGGTCTCTAGCGGGTGTGGACACCTACAATGAGCAGTTCTTC. Its protein product is CARSWRSLAGVDTYNEQFF.